This T cell receptor (beta chain) was sequenced for a study of beta chain features in type 1 diabetes. The study's findings and limits: All four CD4+ subsets of Type 1 diabetes patients contained TCRB CDR3s that were moderately but significantly shorter. Researchers could not determine here whether HLA type influences TCRB rearrangement. In the patient group, naive, central memory and Treg TCRB repertoires seemed more alike than in the healthy donor group.

This clone showed up just once. Its antigen is still unknown. The length of the CDR3 is 15 residues. The germline gives CDR1 LNHDA, CDR2 SQIVND (reference sequence). V lost 5 bases to trimming and J lost 4 bases; unmatched junction nucleotides: 8. CD4+ naive, central memory, regulatory and stem cell-like memory cells were sorted via CD45RO/CCR7/CD25/CD127/CD95/CD27. Expressed TCRB transcripts were sequenced because the isolated RNA had all been reverse transcribed beforehand. Some clones are missing from TCRdb's copy, which holds only in-frame ones; the method was immunoSEQ multiplex PCR. This sample yields roughly 150,000 clones, of which roughly 9% are seen a single time; around 0.7% belongs to the top ten.

V gene TRBV19 combines with J gene TRBJ1-2; 9 positions agree with TRBD1. The sequence derives from a woman in her 30s with type 1 diabetes. The specimen was central memory CD4+ T cells from blood. Written as DNA, the CDR3 is TGTGCCAGTAGTTTTCGGGACAGGGAGTCCTATGGCTACACCTTC. Its protein is CASSFRDRESYGYTF.